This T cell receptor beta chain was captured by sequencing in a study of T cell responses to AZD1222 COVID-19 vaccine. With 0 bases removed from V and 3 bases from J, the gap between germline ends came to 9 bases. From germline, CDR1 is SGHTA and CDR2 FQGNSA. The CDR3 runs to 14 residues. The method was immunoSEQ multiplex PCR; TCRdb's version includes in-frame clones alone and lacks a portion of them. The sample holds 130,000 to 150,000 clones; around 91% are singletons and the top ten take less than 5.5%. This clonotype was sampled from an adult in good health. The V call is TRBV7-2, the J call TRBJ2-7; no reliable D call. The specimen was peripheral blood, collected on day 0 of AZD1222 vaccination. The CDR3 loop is CASSLARADYEQYF. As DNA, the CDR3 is TGTGCCAGCAGCTTAGCACGGGCAGACTACGAGCAGTACTTC.